The TCR beta chain described here comes from a study of cytomegalovirus exposure and HLA in healthy donors. Use of 60 Vbeta and 13 Jbeta primers characterized the PCR. Generated by immunoSEQ multiplex PCR, the TCRdb table keeps only in-frame clones and is missing some. The sample includes more than 95,000 clones, roughly four fifths seen only once; the top ten take about 4.4%. The sequenced material came from PBMCs. The clonotype originates from a woman in her forties or fifties in good health and CMV-seropositive.

In DNA form, the CDR3 reads TGTGCCAGCAGTTTCGGGGGGATTAACTATGGCTACACCTTC. Translation: CASSFGGINYGYTF. V gene TRBV28 combines with J gene TRBJ1-2; D is perhaps TRBD1 (5 bases). Trimming stripped 3 bases from V and 1 base from J, with 9 bases between. The CDR3 extends over 14 amino acids. The V gene's germline CDR1 is MDHEN and CDR2 SYDVKM.